Below, 25 T cell receptor beta chains from the same sample are listed, as sequenced in a study of OX40 agonist ivuxolimab in advanced cancers. The repertoire was sequenced with immunoSEQ multiplex PCR; TCRdb's copy has only in-frame clones and lacks some. The sample yields some 66,000 clones, around four fifths seen once. The sample was CD4+ or CD8+ T cells sorted from blood, taken in a trial of the OX40 agonist ivuxolimab. The receptors originated from an adult with an advanced solid tumor such as melanoma, head and neck, liver or kidney cancer.

The DNA for the CDR3 is TGTGCCAGTAGTACAGCCCAGGGGTTAGAGACCCAGTACTTC. It specifies CASSTAQGLETQYF. The chain carries TRBV19 and TRBJ2-5, with a possible D match to TRBD1 (6 bases). Trimming shortened V by 4 bases and J by 4 bases, and 13 bases separated the two germline ends. Germline V gene data show CDR1 as LNHDA and CDR2 as SQIVND (reference sequence). The CDR3 length is 14 residues.

The CDR3 bases are TGTGCCAGCTATCCGGGGAGGGGGCGAGACACTGAAGCTTTCTTT. Encoded protein: CASYPGRGRDTEAFF. This chain joins TRBV11-3 and TRBJ1-1, with TRBD1 identical over 7 bases. CDR1 is SGHNT and CDR2 is YENEEA in the germline V gene. The V and J ends lost 8 bases and 3 bases, in that order; junction bases with no gene match: 12. This CDR3 is built from 15 residues.

The chain carries TRBV14 and TRBJ2-4, with D tentatively TRBD1 (6 bases). Per the germline V gene, CDR1 is SGHDN and CDR2 is FVKESK. The CDR3 consists of 13 residues. Trimming took off 3 bases at V and 8 bases at J, with 11 bases between the two ends. CDR3 sequence: CASSHVDSDIQYF. The CDR3 DNA sequence: TGTGCCAGCAGCCATGTGGACAGCGACATTCAGTACTTC.

The rearrangement links TRBV19 to TRBJ2-3; 10 positions match TRBD2. CDR1 and CDR2 (germline): LNHDA, SQIVND (reference sequence). This CDR3 is 15 amino acids long. Unmatched junction bases numbered 4, after V lost 3 bases and J lost 4 bases. Written as DNA, the CDR3 is TGTGCCAGTAGTATTTTAGCGGGAGGAGCAGATACGCAGTATTTT. Amino acids: CASSILAGGADTQYF.

The chain couples TRBV28 to TRBJ2-3, with 9 bases identical to TRBD2. CDR1 is MDHEN and CDR2 is SYDVKM in the germline V gene. There are 17 residues in the CDR3. V lost 6 bases to trimming and J lost 4 bases; unmatched junction nucleotides: 14. CDR3 residues: CASSSPIRLADSDTQYF. In DNA form, the CDR3 reads TGTGCCAGCAGCTCTCCAATAAGACTAGCGGATTCAGATACGCAGTATTTT.

This rearrangement joins TRBV4-1 to TRBJ1-3, with 7 bases that match TRBD1. This CDR3 has 16 amino acids. From germline, CDR1 is MGHRA and CDR2 YSYEKL. Trimming cost V 3 bases and J 0 bases; bases outside gene matches: 5. CDR3: CASSHSGQSSGNTIYF. DNA of the CDR3: TGCGCCAGCAGCCACTCGGGACAGAGCTCTGGAAACACCATATATTTT.

This clone has just one count. Relative to the germline gene, one junction end is altered; a read error may explain this. This rearrangement joins TRBV11-2 to TRBJ2-7; 14 bases align to TRBD2. The V gene's germline CDR1 is SGHAT and CDR2 FQNNGV. There are 15 residues in the CDR3. The DNA for the CDR3 is TGTGCCAGTTCGGGACTAGCGGGAGTCTCCAACGAGCAGTACTTC. Its translation: CASSGLAGVSNEQYF.

V gene TRBV7-9 combines with J gene TRBJ1-2, with 12 bases identical to TRBD1. V gave up 3 bases and J gave up 8 bases; unmatched junction bases: 7. CDR1 is SEHNR and CDR2 is FQNEAQ in the germline V gene (reference sequence). The CDR3 spans 15 residues. The CDR3 nucleotides are TGTGCCAGCAGCTTGCCGGGACAGGGGGCCGGGGGCTACACCTTC. Protein: CASSLPGQGAGGYTF.

V is TRBV5-1 and J is TRBJ2-3, with D perhaps given as TRBD1 or TRBD2 (5 bases each). V lost 3 bases and J lost 2, with 10 bases in between. CDR1 and CDR2 from the germline V gene are SGHRS and YFSETQ. CDR3 length: 14 amino acids. As DNA, the CDR3 is TGCGCCAGCAGCTGGGACGGAATCACAGATACGCAGTATTTT. It yields the protein CASSWDGITDTQYF.

The rearrangement links TRBV7-2 to TRBJ2-2; 7 bases fit TRBD2. The V gene's germline CDR1 is SGHTA and CDR2 FQGNSA. V gave up 5 bases and J gave up 5 bases; unmatched junction bases: 8. The CDR3 sequence is 15 residues long. The CDR3 DNA is TGTGCCAGCAGCAGAATGGTTAGCGGGACCGGGGAGCTGTTTTTT. Protein sequence: CASSRMVSGTGELFF. Drawing the rest from reference TRBV7-2 and TRBJ2-2, the complete variable domain is GAGVSQSPSNKVTEKGKDVELRCDPISGHTALYWYRQSLGQGLEFLIYFQGNSAPDKSGLPSDRFSAERTGGSVSTLTIQRTQQEDSAVYLCASSRMVSGTGELFFGEGSRLTVL.

The gene calls are TRBV6-1 and TRBJ2-1, with 9 bases lining up with TRBD2. J lost 5 bases, V lost 6 bases, and 11 bases had no gene match. Germline-derived CDR1 and CDR2 are MNHNS and SASEGT. The CDR3 sequence is 16 residues long. Here the CDR3 DNA reads TGTGCCAGCAGGGAACTAGCGGGCAGAAAAAACAATGAGCAGTTCTTC. Translated: CASRELAGRKNNEQFF.

This clone appeared a single time. The chain recombines TRBV7-9 with TRBJ2-3; D is unclear. The CDR3 covers 15 residues. Deletions cut 0 bases from V and 0 bases from J, with 7 bases between. Germline CDR1 and CDR2: SEHNR and FQNEAQ (reference sequence). The DNA of the CDR3 is TGTGCCAGCAGCTTAGCCAAGGAGAGCACAGATACGCAGTATTTT. Its protein product is CASSLAKESTDTQYF.

The V and J genes are TRBV30 and TRBJ2-1; TRBD2 matches at 14 bases. Germline trimming cut 5 bases from V and 8 bases from J; bases unmatched to any gene: 11. The length of the CDR3 is 16 residues. Germline lookup yields CDR1 GTSNPN and CDR2 SVGIG (reference sequence). CDR3 loop: CAWGVGTSGSSDEQFF. CDR3 DNA: TGTGCCTGGGGAGTCGGGACTAGCGGGAGTAGTGATGAGCAGTTCTTC. The entire variable domain, with the rest obtained from reference TRBV30 and TRBJ2-1, is as follows: SQTIHQWPATLVQPVGSPLSLECTVEGTSNPNLYWYRQAAGRGLQLLFYSVGIGQISSEVPQNLSASRPQDRQFILSSKKLLLSDSGFYLCAWGVGTSGSSDEQFFGPGTRLTVL.

The chain has TRBV4-3 and TRBJ2-2; 10 nucleotides agree with TRBD1. The CDR3 covers 17 residues. V dropped 4 bases and J dropped 2; count of bases not matched to a gene: 7. Germline V gene lookup returns CDR1 LGHNA and CDR2 YSLEER. For the CDR3, the DNA is TGCGCCAGCAGCCCATCCCGGACAGGGGGAAACACCGGGGAGCTGTTTTTT. This sequence encodes CASSPSRTGGNTGELFF.

This clone has just one count. The chain couples TRBV4-3 to TRBJ1-2; no clear D gene. V lost 0 bases and J 4 bases, leaving 9 bases between the germline ends. The length of the CDR3 is 14 residues. Germline loops: CDR1 LGHNA, CDR2 YSLEER. In DNA, the CDR3 is TGCGCCAGCAGCCAAGAATCGGGGATCTATGGCTACACCTTC. Its protein product is CASSQESGIYGYTF.

This rearrangement joins TRBV6-1 to TRBJ2-7; 8 positions match TRBD2. V dropped 8 bases and J dropped 2; count of bases not matched to a gene: 8. This CDR3 has 14 residues. Germline V gene lookup returns CDR1 MNHNS and CDR2 SASEGT. This CDR3 is CASLIRGGPYEQYF. The CDR3 DNA reads TGTGCCAGCCTTATTCGGGGGGGCCCCTACGAGCAGTACTTC.

This clone was picked up a small number of times. This chain joins TRBV11-2 and TRBJ2-7; 8 bases are a match to TRBD2. Trimming took 4 bases from V and 4 from J; bases not matched to a gene: 6. Germline-derived CDR1 and CDR2 are SGHAT and FQNNGV. The CDR3 runs 14 residues. CDR3 amino acids: CASSWSGRNYEQYF. The CDR3 DNA is TGTGCCAGCAGCTGGAGCGGGAGAAATTACGAGCAGTACTTC.

The rearrangement links TRBV7-2 to TRBJ2-7; TRBD1 or TRBD2 may be the D gene (6 bases each). Germline-derived CDR1 and CDR2 are SGHTA and FQGNSA. V was shortened by 3 bases and J by 6 bases, with 12 bases between the two germline ends. CDR3 length: 13 amino acids. In nucleotides, the CDR3 is TGTGCCAGCAGCTTTAGGGGGGATGGCGAGCAGTACTTC. Translated: CASSFRGDGEQYF.

The count of this clone is one. V gene TRBV2 combines with J gene TRBJ1-5; 10 positions agree with TRBD1. CDR1 SNHLY and CDR2 FYNNEI come from the germline V gene. CDR3 length equals 16 residues. V was clipped by 5 bases and J by 9 bases; unmatched bases: 13. CDR3 in amino acids: CASSPPTGGAWRPQHF. Here the CDR3 DNA reads TGTGCCAGCAGTCCCCCGACAGGGGGCGCATGGCGGCCCCAGCATTTT.

This chain links TRBV11-2 with TRBJ2-7, with 10 nucleotides matching TRBD2. This CDR3 has 16 residues. CDR1 SGHAT and CDR2 FQNNGV come from the germline V gene. With 5 bases clipped from V and 3 bases from J, the junction kept 10 bases outside the gene matches. The CDR3, as DNA: TGTGCCAGCAGCCCCCTGCTAGCGGGAGTTTACTACGAGCAGTACTTC. Protein sequence: CASSPLLAGVYYEQYF.

The genes are TRBV5-1 and TRBJ2-7; TRBD2 agrees at 13 bases. CDR1 is SGHRS, CDR2 YFSETQ, per germline. The V segment lost 3 bases and the J segment 3 bases; nucleotides outside the gene matches: 3. The CDR3 runs to 15 residues. The CDR3 region has the DNA TGCGCCAGCAGCTCCGGGACTAGCGGGAACTACGAGCAGTACTTC. Encoded protein: CASSSGTSGNYEQYF.

This chain uses TRBV7-3 with TRBJ2-2; the match to TRBD2 covers 13 bases. V lost 1 base and J lost 6; bases outside the gene matches: 8. The CDR3 runs to 18 residues. Looked up from germline, CDR1 is SGHTA and CDR2 is FQGTGA. As DNA, the CDR3 is TGTGCCAGCAGCTTAATCTCCCAGGGACTAGCGGGACCCGGGGAGCTGTTTTTT. Its protein product is CASSLISQGLAGPGELFF.

The gene calls are TRBV7-2 and TRBJ1-3; D call uncertain. The CDR3 consists of 15 residues. Germline-derived CDR1 and CDR2 are SGHTA and FQGNSA. V was cut by 2 bases and J by 4 bases, with 12 bases left in between. CDR3 sequence: CASSLWQAEGNTIYF. In DNA, the CDR3 is TGTGCCAGCAGCTTATGGCAAGCGGAGGGAAACACCATATATTTT.

This sequence joins TRBV5-4 and TRBJ2-3, with D hard to call. Trimming shortened V by 4 bases and J by 4 bases, and 10 bases separated the two germline ends. This CDR3 is built from 13 residues. CDR1 and CDR2 (germline): SGHNT, YYREEE (reference sequence). In nucleotides, the CDR3 is TGTGCCAGCAGCCCGCTCGCGGCAGATACGCAGTATTTT. It specifies CASSPLAADTQYF.

The CDR3 spells CASSPRTSGHNNEQFF. DNA for the CDR3: TGTGCCAGCAGCCCACGGACTAGCGGGCATAACAATGAGCAGTTCTTC. The chain uses TRBV9 and TRBJ2-1; 11 nucleotides line up with TRBD2. The junction had 8 bases not matched to a gene; V was cut back by 4 bases and J by 5 bases. Germline V gives CDR1 SGDLS, CDR2 YYNGEE. This CDR3 is built from 16 residues.